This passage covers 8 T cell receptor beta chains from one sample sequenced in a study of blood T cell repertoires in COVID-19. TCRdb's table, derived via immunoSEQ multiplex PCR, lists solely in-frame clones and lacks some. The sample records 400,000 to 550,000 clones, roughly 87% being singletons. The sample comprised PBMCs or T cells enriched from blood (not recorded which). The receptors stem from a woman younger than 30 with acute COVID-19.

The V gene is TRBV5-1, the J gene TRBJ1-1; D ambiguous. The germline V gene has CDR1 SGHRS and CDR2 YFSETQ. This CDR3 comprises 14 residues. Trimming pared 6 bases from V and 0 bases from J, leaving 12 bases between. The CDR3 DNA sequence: TGCGCCAGCACCCAGAGTAGCATGAACACTGAAGCTTTCTTT. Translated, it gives CASTQSSMNTEAFF.

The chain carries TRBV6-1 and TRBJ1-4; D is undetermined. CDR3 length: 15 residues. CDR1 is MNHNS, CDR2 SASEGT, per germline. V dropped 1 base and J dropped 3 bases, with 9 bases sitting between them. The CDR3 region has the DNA TGTGCCAGCAGTGAAGGCGGCAGCCCTAATGAAAAACTGTTTTTT. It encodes CASSEGGSPNEKLFF.

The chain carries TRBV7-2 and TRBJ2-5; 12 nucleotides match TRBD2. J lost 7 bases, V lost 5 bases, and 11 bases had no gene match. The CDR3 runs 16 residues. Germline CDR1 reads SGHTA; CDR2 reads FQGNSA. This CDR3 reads CASSHLAGGAPGTQYF. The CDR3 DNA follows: TGTGCCAGCAGCCACCTAGCGGGAGGGGCTCCAGGGACCCAGTACTTC.

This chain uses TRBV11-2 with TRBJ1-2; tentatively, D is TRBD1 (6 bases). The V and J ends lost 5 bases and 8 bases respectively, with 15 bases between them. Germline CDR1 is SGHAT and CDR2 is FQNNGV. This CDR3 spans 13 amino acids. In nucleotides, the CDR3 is TGTGCCAGCAGCCCAGGGGCAGGGGTAGGCTACACCTTC. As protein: CASSPGAGVGYTF.

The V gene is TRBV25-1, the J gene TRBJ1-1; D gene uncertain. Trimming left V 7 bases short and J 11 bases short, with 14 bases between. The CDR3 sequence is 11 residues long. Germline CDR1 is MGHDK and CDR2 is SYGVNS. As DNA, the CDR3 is TGTGCCAGCATATCCGTGGGCGCTGCTTTCTTT. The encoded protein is CASISVGAAFF.

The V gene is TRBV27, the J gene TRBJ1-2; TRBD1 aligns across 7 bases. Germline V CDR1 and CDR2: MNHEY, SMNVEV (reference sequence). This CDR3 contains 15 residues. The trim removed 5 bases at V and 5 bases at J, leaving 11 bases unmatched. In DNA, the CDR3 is TGTGCCAGCAGTCCAATAGAAACAGGGGCATATGGCTACACCTTC. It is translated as CASSPIETGAYGYTF.

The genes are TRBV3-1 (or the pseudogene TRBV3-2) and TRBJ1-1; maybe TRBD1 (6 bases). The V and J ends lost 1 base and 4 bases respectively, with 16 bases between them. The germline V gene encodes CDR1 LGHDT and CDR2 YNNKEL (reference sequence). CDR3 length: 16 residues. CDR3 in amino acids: CASSQAPIHRATEAFF. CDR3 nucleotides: TGTGCCAGCAGCCAAGCCCCCATACACAGGGCCACTGAAGCTTTCTTT.

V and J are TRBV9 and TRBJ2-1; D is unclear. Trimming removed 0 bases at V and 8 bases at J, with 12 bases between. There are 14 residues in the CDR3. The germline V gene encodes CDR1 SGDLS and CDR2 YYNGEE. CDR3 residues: CASSVASSSYEQFF. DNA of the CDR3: TGTGCCAGCAGCGTAGCTTCTAGTTCATATGAGCAGTTCTTC.